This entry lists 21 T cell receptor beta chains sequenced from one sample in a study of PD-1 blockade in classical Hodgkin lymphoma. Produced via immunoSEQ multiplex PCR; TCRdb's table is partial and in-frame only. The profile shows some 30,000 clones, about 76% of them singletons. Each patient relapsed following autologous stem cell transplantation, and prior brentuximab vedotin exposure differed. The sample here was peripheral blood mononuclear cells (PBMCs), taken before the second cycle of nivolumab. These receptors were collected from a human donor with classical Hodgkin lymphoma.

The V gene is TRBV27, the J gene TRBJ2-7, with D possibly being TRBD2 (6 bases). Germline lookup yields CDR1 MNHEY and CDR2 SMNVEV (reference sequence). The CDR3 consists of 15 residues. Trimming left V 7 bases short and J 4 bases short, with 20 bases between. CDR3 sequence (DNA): TGTGCCAGCACCAGTACGGGGGTCTATGGTTACGAGCAGTACTTC. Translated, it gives CASTSTGVYGYEQYF.

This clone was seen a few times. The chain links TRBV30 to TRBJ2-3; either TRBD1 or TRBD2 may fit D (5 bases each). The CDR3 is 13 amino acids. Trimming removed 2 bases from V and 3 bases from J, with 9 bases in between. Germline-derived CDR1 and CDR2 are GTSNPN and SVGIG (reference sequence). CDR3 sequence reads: CAWSKWGTDTQYF. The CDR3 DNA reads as TGTGCCTGGAGTAAGTGGGGGACAGATACGCAGTATTTT.

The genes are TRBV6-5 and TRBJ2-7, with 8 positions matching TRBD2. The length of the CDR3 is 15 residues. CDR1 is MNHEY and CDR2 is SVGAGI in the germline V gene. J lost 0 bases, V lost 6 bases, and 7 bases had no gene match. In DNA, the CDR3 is TGTGCCAGCAGGGACGGGGGGGCCAGCTCCTACGAGCAGTACTTC. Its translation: CASRDGGASSYEQYF.

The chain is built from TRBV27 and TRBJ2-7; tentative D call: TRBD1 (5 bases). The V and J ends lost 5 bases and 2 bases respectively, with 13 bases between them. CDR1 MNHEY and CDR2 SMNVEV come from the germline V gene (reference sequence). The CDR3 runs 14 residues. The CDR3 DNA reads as TGTGCCAGCAGTCCAGGGATGGCGACCTACGAGCAGTACTTC. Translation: CASSPGMATYEQYF.

Written as DNA, the CDR3 is TGTGCCACCAGCAGAGATCTACAGGGAAGGGAAGCTTTCTTT. Translation gives CATSRDLQGREAFF. V usage is TRBV15 and J usage is TRBJ1-1; D is perhaps TRBD1 (6 bases). V was trimmed by 0 bases and J by 8 bases, leaving 13 bases between them. The germline gives CDR1 LNHNV, CDR2 YYDKDF (reference sequence). The CDR3 runs to 14 residues.

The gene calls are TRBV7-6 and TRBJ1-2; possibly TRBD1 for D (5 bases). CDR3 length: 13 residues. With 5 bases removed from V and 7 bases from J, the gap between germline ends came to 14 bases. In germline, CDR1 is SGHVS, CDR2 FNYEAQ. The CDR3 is CASSPIAGGGYTF. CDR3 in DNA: TGTGCCAGCAGCCCTATTGCCGGGGGTGGCTACACCTTC.

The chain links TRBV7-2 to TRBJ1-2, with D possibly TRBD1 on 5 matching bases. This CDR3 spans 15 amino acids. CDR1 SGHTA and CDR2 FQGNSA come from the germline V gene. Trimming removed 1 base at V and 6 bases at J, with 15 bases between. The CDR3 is CASSLGPLAGNGYTF. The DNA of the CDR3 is TGTGCCAGCAGCTTAGGGCCGTTGGCAGGGAATGGCTACACCTTC.

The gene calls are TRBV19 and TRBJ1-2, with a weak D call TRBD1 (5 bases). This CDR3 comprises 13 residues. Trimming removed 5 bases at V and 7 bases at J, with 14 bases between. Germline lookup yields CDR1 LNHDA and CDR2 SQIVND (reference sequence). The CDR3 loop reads CASSSGHQGGYTF. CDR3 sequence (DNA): TGTGCCAGTAGTTCCGGACATCAGGGTGGCTACACCTTC.

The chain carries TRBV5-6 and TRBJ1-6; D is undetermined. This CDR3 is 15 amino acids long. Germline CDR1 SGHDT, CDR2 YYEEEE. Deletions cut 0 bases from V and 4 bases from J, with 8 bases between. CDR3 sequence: CASSLGSRYNSPLHF. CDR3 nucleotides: TGTGCCAGCAGCTTGGGGAGCAGGTATAATTCACCCCTCCACTTT. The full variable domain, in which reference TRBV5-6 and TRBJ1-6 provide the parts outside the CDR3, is DAGVTQSPTHLIKTRGQQVTLRCSPKSGHDTVSWYQQALGQGPQFIFQYYEEEERQRGNFPDRFSGHQFPNYSSELNVNALLLGDSALYLCASSLGSRYNSPLHFGNGTRLTVT.

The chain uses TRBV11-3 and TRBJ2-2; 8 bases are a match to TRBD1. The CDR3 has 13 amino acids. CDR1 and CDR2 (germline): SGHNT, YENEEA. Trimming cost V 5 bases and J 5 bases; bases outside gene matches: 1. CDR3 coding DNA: TGTGCCAGCAGCGACAGGGGAACCGGGGAGCTGTTTTTT. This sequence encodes CASSDRGTGELFF.

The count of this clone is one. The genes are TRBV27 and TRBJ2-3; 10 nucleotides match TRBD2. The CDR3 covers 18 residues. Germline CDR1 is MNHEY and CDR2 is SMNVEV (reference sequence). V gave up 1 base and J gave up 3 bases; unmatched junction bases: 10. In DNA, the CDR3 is TGTGCCAGCAGTTTATTTGTATCCAGCGGGGGGGCAACAGATACGCAGTATTTT. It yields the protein CASSLFVSSGGATDTQYF.

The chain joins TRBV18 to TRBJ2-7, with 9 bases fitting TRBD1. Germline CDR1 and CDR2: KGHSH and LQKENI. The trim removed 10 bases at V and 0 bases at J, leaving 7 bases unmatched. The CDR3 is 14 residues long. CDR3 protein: CATRGQGSSYEQYF. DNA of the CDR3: TGTGCCACCCGGGGACAGGGCAGCTCCTACGAGCAGTACTTC.

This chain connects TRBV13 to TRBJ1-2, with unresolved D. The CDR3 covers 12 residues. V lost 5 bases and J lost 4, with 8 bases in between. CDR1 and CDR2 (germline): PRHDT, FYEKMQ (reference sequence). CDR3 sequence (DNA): TGTGCCAGCAGCCAAACGCTCTATGGCTACACCTTC. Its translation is CASSQTLYGYTF. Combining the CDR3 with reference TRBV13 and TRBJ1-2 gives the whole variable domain AAGVIQSPRHLIKEKRETATLKCYPIPRHDTVYWYQQGPGQDPQFLISFYEKMQSDKGSIPDRFSAQQFSDYHSELNMSSLELGDSALYFCASSQTLYGYTFGSGTRLTVV.

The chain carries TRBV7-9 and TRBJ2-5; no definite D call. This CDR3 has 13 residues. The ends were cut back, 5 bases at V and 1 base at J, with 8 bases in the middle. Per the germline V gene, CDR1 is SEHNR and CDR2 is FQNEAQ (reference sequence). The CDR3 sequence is CASSDRTQETQYF. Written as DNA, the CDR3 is TGTGCCAGCAGCGACCGGACCCAAGAGACCCAGTACTTC. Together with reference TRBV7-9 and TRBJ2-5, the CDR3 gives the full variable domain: DTGVSQNPRHKITKRGQNVTFRCDPISEHNRLYWYRQTLGQGPEFLTYFQNEAQLEKSRLLSDRFSAERPKGSFSTLEIQRTEQGDSAMYLCASSDRTQETQYFGPGTRLLVL.

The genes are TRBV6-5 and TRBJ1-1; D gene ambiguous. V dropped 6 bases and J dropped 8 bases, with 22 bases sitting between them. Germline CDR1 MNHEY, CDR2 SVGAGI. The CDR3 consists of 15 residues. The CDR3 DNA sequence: TGTGCCAGCAGCCCCCAGAAAAGACCGCTTCCCGAAGCTTTCTTT. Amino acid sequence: CASSPQKRPLPEAFF.

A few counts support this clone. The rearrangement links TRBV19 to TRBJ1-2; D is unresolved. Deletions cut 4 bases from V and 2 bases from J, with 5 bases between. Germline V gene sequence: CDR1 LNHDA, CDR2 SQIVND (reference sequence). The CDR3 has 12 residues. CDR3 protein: CASSSGNYGYTF. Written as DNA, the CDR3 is TGTGCCAGTAGTAGCGGGAACTATGGCTACACCTTC.

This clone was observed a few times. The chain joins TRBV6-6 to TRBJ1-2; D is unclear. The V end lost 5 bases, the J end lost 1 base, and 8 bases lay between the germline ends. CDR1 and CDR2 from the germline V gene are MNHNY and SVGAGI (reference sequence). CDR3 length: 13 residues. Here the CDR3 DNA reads TGTGCCAGCAGTCCTGGTCTTAACTATGGCTACACCTTC. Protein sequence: CASSPGLNYGYTF.

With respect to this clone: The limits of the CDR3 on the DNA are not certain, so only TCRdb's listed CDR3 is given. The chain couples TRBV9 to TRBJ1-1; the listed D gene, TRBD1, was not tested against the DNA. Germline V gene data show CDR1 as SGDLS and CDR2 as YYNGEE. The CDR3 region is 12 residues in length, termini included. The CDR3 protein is CASSVGPGNTFF.

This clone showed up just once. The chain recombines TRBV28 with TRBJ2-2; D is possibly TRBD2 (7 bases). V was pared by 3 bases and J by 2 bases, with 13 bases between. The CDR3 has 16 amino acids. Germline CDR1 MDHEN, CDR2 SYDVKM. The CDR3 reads CASSLGGGPNTGELFF. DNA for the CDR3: TGTGCCAGCAGTTTGGGGGGGGGCCCAAACACCGGGGAGCTGTTTTTT. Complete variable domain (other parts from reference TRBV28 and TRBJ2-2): DVKVTQSSRYLVKRTGEKVFLECVQDMDHENMFWYRQDPGLGLRLIYFSYDVKMKEKGDIPEGYSVSREKKERFSLILESASTNQTSMYLCASSLGGGPNTGELFFGEGSRLTVL.

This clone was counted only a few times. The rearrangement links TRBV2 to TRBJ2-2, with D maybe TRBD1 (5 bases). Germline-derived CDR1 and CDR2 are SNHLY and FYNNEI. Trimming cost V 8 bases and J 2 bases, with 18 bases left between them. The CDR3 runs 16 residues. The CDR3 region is CASSTLTQENTGELFF. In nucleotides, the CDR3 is TGTGCCAGCTCGACCCTCACACAGGAAAACACCGGGGAGCTGTTTTTT.

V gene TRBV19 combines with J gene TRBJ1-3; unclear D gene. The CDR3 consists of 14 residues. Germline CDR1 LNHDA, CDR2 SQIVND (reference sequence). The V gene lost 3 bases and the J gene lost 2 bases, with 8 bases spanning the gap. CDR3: CASSISNPGNTIYF. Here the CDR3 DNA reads TGTGCCAGTAGTATCTCCAACCCTGGAAACACCATATATTTT. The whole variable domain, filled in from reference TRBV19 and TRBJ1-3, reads DGGITQSPKYLFRKEGQNVTLSCEQNLNHDAMYWYRQDPGQGLRLIYYSQIVNDFQKGDIAEGYSVSREKKESFPLTVTSAQKNPTAFYLCASSISNPGNTIYFGEGSWLTVV.